This TCR beta chain was obtained from a study of blood T cell repertoires in COVID-19. From germline, CDR1 is GTSNPN and CDR2 SVGIG (reference sequence). V dropped 3 bases and J dropped 1 base, with 10 bases sitting between them. The CDR3 loop spans 13 amino acids. Only in-frame clones appear in the TCRdb table, and some are missing; sequencing was by immunoSEQ multiplex PCR. The sample lists 250,000 or so clones; around nine tenths were seen once. Material for sequencing was peripheral blood. This sequence joins TRBV30 and TRBJ2-7, with D perhaps matching TRBD1 (6 bases). This TCR came from an older woman with acute or convalescent COVID-19. The CDR3 protein is CAWRPTGSYEQYF. The CDR3 coding sequence is TGTGCCTGGAGGCCAACAGGGTCCTACGAGCAGTACTTC.